This section outlines one T cell receptor (beta chain) sequence together with its context. Its target is unknown. Trimming removed 3 bases at V and 1 base at J, with 9 bases between. The germline gives CDR1 MNHEY, CDR2 SMNVEV (reference sequence). The CDR3 has 14 amino acids. The data were taken from a study of T cell repertoires in cytomegalovirus infection. Study conclusions and caveats: HLA-C-restricted CMV clonotypes gave the most frequent clonotype in two of eight donors.

In TCRdb, the reads were re-called with MiXCR into one record per CDR3 protein. The data hold roughly 920,000 distinct CDR3 sequences, with 31% observed a single time. The chain links TRBV27 to TRBJ1-1, with D possibly being TRBD1 (5 bases). The sequence derives from a human donor in good health (CMV status not recorded). Some clones in this sample may be carry-over from other donors' samples. Sequenced material: cultured CD8+ T cells from PBMCs, taken from culture after CMV antigen stimulation. For the CDR3, the DNA is TGTGCCAGCAGTTTTCAGGGCTGGAACACTGAAGCTTTCTTT. Its protein is CASSFQGWNTEAFF.